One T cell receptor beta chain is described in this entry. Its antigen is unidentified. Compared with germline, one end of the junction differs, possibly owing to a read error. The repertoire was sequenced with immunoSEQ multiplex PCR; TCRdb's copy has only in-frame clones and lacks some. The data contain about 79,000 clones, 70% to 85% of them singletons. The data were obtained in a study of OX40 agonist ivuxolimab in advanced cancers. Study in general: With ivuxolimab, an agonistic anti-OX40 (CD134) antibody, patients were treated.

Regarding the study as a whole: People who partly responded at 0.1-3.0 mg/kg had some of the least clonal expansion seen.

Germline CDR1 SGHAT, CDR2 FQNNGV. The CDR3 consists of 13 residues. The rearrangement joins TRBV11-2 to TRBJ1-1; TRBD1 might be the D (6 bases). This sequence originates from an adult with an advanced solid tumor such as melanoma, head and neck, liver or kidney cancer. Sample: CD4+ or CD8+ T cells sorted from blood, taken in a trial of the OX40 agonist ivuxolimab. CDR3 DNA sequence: TGTGCCAGCAACTTAAGGGGGGACACTGAAGCTTTCTTT. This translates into CASNLRGDTEAFF. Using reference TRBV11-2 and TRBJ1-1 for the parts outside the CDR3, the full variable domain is EAGVAQSPRYKIIEKRQSVAFWCNPISGHATLYWYQQILGQGPKLLIQFQNNGVVDDSQLPKDRFSAERLKGVDSTLKIQPAKLEDSAVYLCASNLRGDTEAFFGQGTRLTVV.